This record concerns one T cell receptor beta chain sequence. These data come from a study of blood T cell repertoires in COVID-19. Looking at the study overall: From T cells, B-cell-depleted T cells, or PBMCs came the material, which was cDNA or gDNA.

V gave up 7 bases and J gave up 0 bases, with 9 bases separating them. Germline V gene data show CDR1 as SGHNT and CDR2 as YENEEA. This CDR3 is 14 amino acids long. In the study's own analysis: Estimated nucleated cell counts came from reference gene primer amplification. Assay: immunoSEQ multiplex PCR; the TCRdb copy retains only in-frame clones and omits some. For V, J and clone size, that table is used; D and trimming come from the DNA. The data contain 84,000 or so clones, more than 80% of them singletons. The chain recombines TRBV11-3 with TRBJ2-2; D is unresolved. The sequencing sample was made of peripheral blood. The receptor was derived from a woman aged 80 or over with acute or convalescent COVID-19. CDR3 nucleotides: TGTGCCAGCAAGGCAGGCGCGAACACCGGGGAGCTGTTTTTT. It codes for CASKAGANTGELFF.